This T cell receptor beta chain stems from a study of T-cell reconstitution after alpha-beta-depleted transplantation in children. Unique molecular identifiers were built into the TCRbeta library. TCRdb reanalysed the PCR reads using MiXCR and keeps one entry per CDR3 protein. This repertoire shows approximately 400,000 distinct CDR3 sequences, 11% found once; its top ten account for nearly 5.5%. The germline V gene encodes CDR1 SEHNR and CDR2 FQNEAQ (reference sequence). The V gene lost 4 bases and the J gene lost 7 bases, with 13 bases spanning the gap. CDR3 length: 13 residues. The receptor was derived from a human donor who donated a stem cell graft to a child with acute myeloid leukemia. V gene TRBV7-9 combines with J gene TRBJ1-1; a possible D gene is TRBD1 (5 bases). Material: PBMCs from the stem cell graft donor, obtained from the stem cell graft. The CDR3 nucleotides are TGTGCCAGCAGCTCATCCAGGAGGGGTGAAGCTTTCTTT. It specifies CASSSSRRGEAFF.